This T cell receptor (beta chain) was observed in a study of low-dose radiotherapy and immunotherapy resistance in tumors. Whole-study context: Participants were given intravenous cyclophosphamide 200 mg/m2 every two weeks, one day before radiation and immunotherapy.

Gene-specific TRAV and TRBV primers were used for first-strand cDNA, covering alpha and beta chains. Amplification of TCRs used a constant-region primer and V-primer adapter for around 19 PCR cycles. Using its own MiXCR run on the reads, TCRdb lists one record per CDR3 protein. The sample has some 100,000 distinct CDR3 sequences, 20% seen once. Concerning this clonotype itself: A junction boundary mismatches the germline segment, possibly from a read error.

Time point reported: after trial treatment. Specified treatment: LDRT plus nivolumab, ipilimumab, low-dose cyclophosphamide and aspirin (RACIN trial). CDR3 length: 17 amino acids. From germline, CDR1 is MNHEY and CDR2 SVGEGT. This material consisted of PBMCs, taken after low-dose radiotherapy plus immunotherapy. This chain links TRBV6-2 or TRBV6-3 with TRBJ1-6; possibly TRBD1 for D (5 bases). The sequence derives from a female donor with ovarian cancer. The CDR3 DNA reads TGTGCCAGCAGTTACTCGATAAGGGGTTCCTATAATTCACCCCCCCACTTT. Its protein product is CASSYSIRGSYNSPPHF.